Below, 23 T cell receptor beta chains from the same sample are listed, as sequenced in a study of cytomegalovirus exposure and HLA in healthy donors. Here immunoSEQ multiplex PCR was the method, and the copy in TCRdb shows in-frame clones only, minus some. The profile shows about 240,000 clones, around 88% of them singletons. The sequenced sample consisted of PBMCs. These receptors came from a woman in her 30s in good health and CMV-seropositive.

This chain joins TRBV19 and TRBJ1-3, with 8 bases aligning to TRBD1. The CDR3 has 16 residues. J lost 4 bases, V lost 1 base, and 6 bases had no gene match. Germline-derived CDR1 and CDR2 are LNHDA and SQIVND (reference sequence). The CDR3 reads CASSIGQGLGGNTIYF. CDR3 sequence (DNA): TGTGCCAGTAGTATAGGACAGGGGCTTGGGGGAAACACCATATATTTT.

This clone appeared a few times. This chain joins TRBV10-3 and TRBJ2-7; 7 bases map to TRBD2. This CDR3 has 15 residues. The V gene end was trimmed by 2 bases and the J gene end by 1 base; junction bases not matched to a gene: 5. Germline V gene lookup returns CDR1 ENHRY and CDR2 SYGVKD. The CDR3 protein is CAISEGLEASYEQYF. DNA for the CDR3: TGTGCCATCAGTGAGGGACTAGAGGCTTCCTACGAGCAGTACTTC.

The V gene is TRBV18, the J gene TRBJ2-5; no firm D call. Per germline, CDR1 KGHSH and CDR2 LQKENI. V dropped 1 base and J dropped 2 bases, with 5 bases sitting between them. The CDR3 totals 13 residues. The CDR3: CASSPLQQETQYF. CDR3 DNA: TGTGCCAGCTCACCACTTCAACAAGAGACCCAGTACTTC.

The CDR3 DNA follows: TGTGCCAGCAGCTTAGGGATAGGATCCCCACCGGGAGTGGAGCAGTACTTC. It encodes CASSLGIGSPPGVEQYF. The chain joins TRBV7-2 to TRBJ2-7, with D tentatively TRBD2 (6 bases). Germline V lookup: CDR1 SGHTA, CDR2 FQGNSA. Trimming stripped 1 base from V and 7 bases from J, with 23 bases between. The CDR3 spans 17 residues.

The chain uses TRBV18 and TRBJ1-4; possible D gene TRBD1, 6 bases. This CDR3 region has 17 residues. Germline CDR1 and CDR2: KGHSH and LQKENI. The V end was cut by 4 bases, the J end by 1 base, with 16 bases between. As DNA, the CDR3 is TGTGCCAGCTCACTCACTTCACCGACAGGAACTAATGAAAAACTGTTTTTT. Translation gives CASSLTSPTGTNEKLFF.

The genes are TRBV18 and TRBJ2-5; D uncertain. CDR3 length: 13 amino acids. Germline V gene data show CDR1 as KGHSH and CDR2 as LQKENI. Trimming removed 2 bases from V and 2 bases from J, with 6 bases in between. CDR3 sequence: CASSPTAQETQYF. The DNA for the CDR3 is TGTGCCAGCTCACCAACAGCTCAAGAGACCCAGTACTTC. Looking up the rest from reference TRBV18 and TRBJ2-5 gives the full variable domain: NAGVMQNPRHLVRRRGQEARLRCSPMKGHSHVYWYRQLPEEGLKFMVYLQKENIIDESGMPKERFSAEFPKEGPSILRIQQVVRGDSAAYFCASSPTAQETQYFGPGTRLLVL.

The chain is built from TRBV5-5 and TRBJ1-1; tentatively, D is TRBD1 (5 bases). Trimming took off 4 bases at V and 0 bases at J, with 19 bases between the two ends. CDR3 size: 17 residues. Germline lookup yields CDR1 SGHKS and CDR2 YYEKEE (reference sequence). DNA of the CDR3: TGTGCCAGCAGCACGAGGGTTGGGGGGAGATTGAACACTGAAGCTTTCTTT. Translated, it gives CASSTRVGGRLNTEAFF.

The rearrangement uses TRBV7-8 and TRBJ1-4; D gene uncertain. Germline V gives CDR1 SGHVS, CDR2 FQNEAQ. The CDR3 totals 16 residues. V lost 4 bases to trimming and J lost 0 bases, with 12 bases between them. The CDR3 sequence is CASSSGRITTNEKLFF. CDR3 in DNA: TGTGCCAGCAGCTCGGGTCGGATCACAACTAATGAAAAACTGTTTTTT. The full variable domain, in which reference TRBV7-8 and TRBJ1-4 provide the parts outside the CDR3, is GAGVSQSPRYKVAKRGQDVALRCDPISGHVSLFWYQQALGQGPEFLTYFQNEAQLDKSGLPSDRFFAERPEGSVSTLKIQRTQQEDSAVYLCASSSGRITTNEKLFFGSGTQLSVL.

The chain combines TRBV7-9 with TRBJ2-7, with 7 bases lining up with TRBD2. Per germline, CDR1 SEHNR and CDR2 FQNEAQ (reference sequence). The CDR3 sequence is 16 residues long. Trimming at V came to 5 bases and at J to 4 bases, leaving 14 bases not matched to a gene. CDR3 amino acids: CASSGGGGTRAYEQYF. The CDR3 DNA reads as TGTGCCAGCAGCGGGGGGGGTGGGACGCGTGCTTACGAGCAGTACTTC.

The chain couples TRBV5-1 to TRBJ1-3; D possibly corresponds to TRBD1 (6 bases). Germline V gives CDR1 SGHRS, CDR2 YFSETQ. The V gene lost 0 bases and the J gene lost 3 bases, with 19 bases spanning the gap. The CDR3 consists of 18 residues. CDR3 DNA sequence: TGCGCCAGCAGCTTGGCGTCCAGGACGCAGGGGTTTGGAAACACCATATATTTT. It yields the protein CASSLASRTQGFGNTIYF.

The rearrangement joins TRBV5-1 to TRBJ1-2, with 10 positions matching TRBD1. The CDR3 covers 13 residues. Germline assignment: CDR1 SGHRS and CDR2 YFSETQ. With V trimmed by 3 bases and J by 4 bases, 0 bases remained unmatched. The CDR3 DNA follows: TGCGCCAGCAGCTGGGACAGGGGCTATGGCTACACCTTC. Protein product: CASSWDRGYGYTF. The full variable domain, completed using reference TRBV5-1 and TRBJ1-2, is KAGVTQTPRYLIKTRGQQVTLSCSPISGHRSVSWYQQTPGQGLQFLFEYFSETQRNKGNFPGRFSGRQFSNSRSEMNVSTLELGDSALYLCASSWDRGYGYTFGSGTRLTVV.

The V call is TRBV27, the J call TRBJ2-4, with D uncertain. The length of the CDR3 is 13 residues. In germline, CDR1 is MNHEY, CDR2 SMNVEV (reference sequence). V was pared by 3 bases and J by 8 bases, with 11 bases between. As DNA, the CDR3 is TGTGCCAGCAGTTTCGGGTTGACGTACATTCAGTACTTC. Amino acids: CASSFGLTYIQYF.

This clone occurred a few times. This chain uses TRBV18 with TRBJ2-5, with a tentative D call TRBD1 (5 bases). Per germline, CDR1 KGHSH and CDR2 LQKENI. CDR3 size: 13 residues. V lost 3 bases and J 5 bases, leaving 10 bases between the germline ends. The CDR3: CASSPKGRETQYF. DNA of the CDR3: TGTGCCAGCTCACCTAAGGGGCGGGAGACCCAGTACTTC.

The rearrangement joins TRBV5-1 to TRBJ2-7; possible D gene TRBD1, 5 bases. The length of the CDR3 is 13 residues. The V end lost 5 bases, the J end lost 3 bases, and 12 bases lay between the germline ends. In germline, CDR1 is SGHRS, CDR2 YFSETQ. The CDR3, as DNA: TGCGCCAGCAGAGAACAGGAGCACTACGAGCAGTACTTC. Its protein is CASREQEHYEQYF.

On this clone: A read error may account for a junction end that differs from germline. The V and J genes are TRBV2 and TRBJ1-2; 8 nucleotides line up with TRBD1. This CDR3 is built from 14 residues. The V gene's germline CDR1 is SNHLY and CDR2 FYNNEI. CDR3 sequence (DNA): TGTGCCAGCAGGGAAGGACAGGGCGCCGATGGCTACACCTTC. It yields the protein CASREGQGADGYTF.

This clone was seen more than once but under ten times. The rearrangement joins TRBV25-1 to TRBJ1-2, with a tentative D call TRBD1 (5 bases). This CDR3 spans 13 amino acids. Trimming removed 8 bases from V and 4 bases from J, with 14 bases in between. Looked up from germline, CDR1 is MGHDK and CDR2 is SYGVNS. CDR3 coding DNA: TGTGCCAGCTCGGGGCGGGGCGGCTATGGCTACACCTTC. This codes for CASSGRGGYGYTF.

This rearrangement joins TRBV6-5 to TRBJ1-2, with a weak D call TRBD1 (6 bases). Per germline, CDR1 MNHEY and CDR2 SVGAGI. CDR3 length equals 15 residues. The V gene lost 6 bases and the J gene lost 8 bases, with 22 bases spanning the gap. The CDR3 bases are TGTGCCAGCAGGCCCCAACAGGGCTGGGTGAGGGGCTACACCTTC. Its translation is CASRPQQGWVRGYTF.

The chain is built from TRBV6-6 and TRBJ2-7; no firm D call. Germline values: CDR1 MNHNY, CDR2 SVGAGI (reference sequence). The CDR3 contains 13 residues. Trimming took 1 base from V and 5 from J, leaving 9 bases between them. CDR3 coding DNA: TGTGCCAGCAGTTACTACAGAGCCGACGAGCAGTACTTC. Translating gives CASSYYRADEQYF.

This clone showed up just once. The CDR3 DNA reads as TGTGCCAGTCTTAAATTTCAGGGCTACGAGCAGTACTTC. This encodes CASLKFQGYEQYF. V and J are TRBV28 and TRBJ2-7, with TRBD1 as a possible D gene (5 bases). Germline V gene sequence: CDR1 MDHEN, CDR2 SYDVKM. With 9 bases removed from V and 3 bases from J, the gap between germline ends came to 15 bases. The length of the CDR3 is 13 residues. Complete variable domain (other parts from reference TRBV28 and TRBJ2-7): DVKVTQSSRYLVKRTGEKVFLECVQDMDHENMFWYRQDPGLGLRLIYFSYDVKMKEKGDIPEGYSVSREKKERFSLILESASTNQTSMYLCASLKFQGYEQYFGPGTRLTVT.

CDR3 residues: CASSRDRNYGYTF. The CDR3 DNA is TGTGCCAGCAGTAGGGACAGGAATTATGGCTACACCTTC. This chain joins TRBV6-1 and TRBJ1-2, with 8 bases matching TRBD1. The germline V gene has CDR1 MNHNS and CDR2 SASEGT. The CDR3 extends over 13 amino acids. V shed 5 bases and J 5 bases; nucleotides not matched to a gene: 4.

This chain uses TRBV13 with TRBJ1-1; no clear D. Trimming took off 5 bases at V and 11 bases at J, with 12 bases between the two ends. Per the germline V gene, CDR1 is PRHDT and CDR2 is FYEKMQ (reference sequence). This CDR3 spans 11 amino acids. CDR3 DNA: TGTGCCAGCAGCATGTCCCCGTCGGCTTTCTTT. Translating gives CASSMSPSAFF.

This rearrangement joins TRBV28 to TRBJ2-1; a possible D gene is TRBD1 (5 bases). Trimming shortened V by 5 bases and J by 11 bases, and 10 bases separated the two germline ends. Germline-derived CDR1 and CDR2 are MDHEN and SYDVKM. The CDR3 is 11 amino acids. The CDR3 region has the DNA TGTGCCAGCAGTCTAGACAGACAGCAGTTCTTC. Its translation: CASSLDRQQFF.

The chain links TRBV18 to TRBJ2-1; 10 bases are shared with TRBD2. CDR3 size: 15 residues. V dropped 3 bases and J dropped 9; count of bases not matched to a gene: 8. Looked up from germline, CDR1 is KGHSH and CDR2 is LQKENI. CDR3 sequence (DNA): TGTGCCAGCTCACCGGAACTAGCGGGACTGGGTGAGCAGTTCTTC. Encoded protein: CASSPELAGLGEQFF.